This T cell receptor (beta chain) was profiled in a study of immune evolution from preneoplasia to lung adenocarcinoma. Overall study: HLA loss of heterozygosity: about 7% AIS, about 15% MIA, roughly 35% ADC, none AAH. Study-wide results and limits: Later-stage lesions appeared to have more T cells, more diversity, less clonality.

Sequencing was performed with immunoSEQ multiplex PCR; in TCRdb, only in-frame clones are kept and a portion is missing. The sample holds roughly 28,000 clones, roughly 70% seen once. Resections took place in Japan or China from about 2014 to 2018. This clone was found once. Its antigen is not known. The sequenced sample was FFPE invasive lung adenocarcinoma tissue. This receptor was taken from a person between 55 and 69 years old with invasive lung adenocarcinoma. Some clones in this sample may be carry-over from other donors' samples.

CDR3 bases: TGTGCCAGCAGCGACCGGGGAGCCCGGGAAGAGACCCAGTACTTC. This gives the protein CASSDRGAREETQYF. The chain is built from TRBV9 and TRBJ2-5, with D possibly matching TRBD2 (5 bases). Trimming removed 3 bases at V and 3 bases at J, with 15 bases between. CDR1 SGDLS and CDR2 YYNGEE come from the germline V gene. The CDR3 runs 15 residues. Supplemented by reference TRBV9 and TRBJ2-5, the full variable domain reads DSGVTQTPKHLITATGQRVTLRCSPRSGDLSVYWYQQSLDQGLQFLIQYYNGEERAKGNILERFSAQQFPDLHSELNLSSLELGDSALYFCASSDRGAREETQYFGPGTRLLVL.